This is a list of T cell receptor beta chains from one sample in a study of early T cells in non-severe SARS-CoV-2 infection. TCRdb analysed the 5' RACE reads with MiXCR anew, one entry per CDR3 protein. The data contain tens of thousands of distinct CDR3 sequences, 14% of them singletons. The sequenced sample consisted of whole blood. Receptor source: an adult who was a healthcare worker with PCR-confirmed SARS-CoV-2 infection or an uninfected control (not recorded which). Each CDR3 is given with its conserved first and last residue. The order of the fields is D gene, V gene, J gene, clone size, CDR3 DNA, CDR3 protein. A D gene is named only where the DNA matches it firmly. Size is stated for part of the rows, as once, few or many counts, or as a class when the clone is expanded.

>TRBD1|TRBV7-6|TRBJ1-1|few
TGTGCCAGCAGCTTAGAACAGGGGTATTTCGGCGGTGGAGCTTTCTTT
CASSLEQGYFGGGAFF
>-|TRBV5-5|TRBJ2-2|many
TGTGCCAGCAGCTTGGTGTTGCGGGGAACGGACACCGGGGAGCTGTTTTTT
CASSLVLRGTDTGELFF
>-|TRBV16|TRBJ1-1|many
TGTGCCAGCAGCCAACGCAGCTCTGAAGCTTTCTTT
CASSQRSSEAFF
>-|TRBV20-1|TRBJ2-1|few
TGCAGTGCTAGAAACAGGTTGGATGAGCAGTTCTTC
CSARNRLDEQFF
>-|TRBV11-1|TRBJ1-1|-
TGTGCCAGCAGCTCTCAACTCGGCTCTGAAGCTTTCTTT
CASSSQLGSEAFF
>-|TRBV2|TRBJ1-6|-
TGTGCCAGCAGCCGAAACCCGCCCCGGACAGATTCACCCCTCCACTTT
CASSRNPPRTDSPLHF
>-|TRBV27|TRBJ2-5|many
TGTGCCAGCAGCTCGGACAGCCGCCAAGAGACCCAGTACTTC
CASSSDSRQETQYF
>-|TRBV3-1|TRBJ2-2|few
TGTGCCAGCAGCCAAGAAACAAGGGCTCCCGGGGAGCTGTTTTTT
CASSQETRAPGELFF
>-|TRBV13|TRBJ1-1|-
TGTGCCAGCAGCCCGGACACCTCGCCGAACACTGAAGCTTTCTTT
CASSPDTSPNTEAFF
>-|TRBV11-2|TRBJ2-7|few
TGTGCCAGCAGCCAAGGGACACCTTTCTCCTACGAGCAGTACTTC
CASSQGTPFSYEQYF
>-|TRBV27|TRBJ1-6|few
TGTGCCAGCAGATACCAGGTAGACAATTCACCCCTCCACTTT
CASRYQVDNSPLHF
>TRBD1|TRBV4-2|TRBJ2-7|few
TGTGCCACCCGGGACAGGTCGGACGGCGAGCAGTACTTC
CATRDRSDGEQYF
>-|TRBV20-1|TRBJ2-7|-
TGCAGTGCTAATTCGGGCAGGGGCTACGAGCAGTACTTC
CSANSGRGYEQYF
>TRBD1|TRBV13|TRBJ2-7|many
TGTGCCAGCAGCTTAGCCGGGACAGGTTACGAGCAGTACTTC
CASSLAGTGYEQYF
>-|TRBV7-2|TRBJ2-3|few
TGTGCCAGCAGCTTAGTCAGCGGAGATACGCAGTATTTT
CASSLVSGDTQYF
>-|TRBV3-1|TRBJ2-3|-
TGTGCCAGCAGCCAAAGGGGACCCGGCACAGATACGCAGTATTTT
CASSQRGPGTDTQYF
>-|TRBV9|TRBJ2-3|-
TGTGCCAGCAGCGTAGCGGCAGGGCCTAAGGATACGCAGTATTTT
CASSVAAGPKDTQYF
>TRBD2|TRBV19|TRBJ2-1|many
TGTGCCAGTAGTGGGACTAGCGGGGACTACAATGAGCAGTTCTTC
CASSGTSGDYNEQFF
>-|TRBV5-1|TRBJ1-2|-
TGCGCCAGCAACGAGAATAACCCGTCCTATGGCTACACCTTC
CASNENNPSYGYTF
>-|TRBV12-3/TRBV12-4|TRBJ1-2|-
TGTGCCAGCAGTATCCAGGGAGGGTATGGCTACACCTTC
CASSIQGGYGYTF
>-|TRBV5-4|TRBJ2-5|-
TGTGCCAGCAGCTTGGACCCAGGGAAAGAGACCCAGTACTTC
CASSLDPGKETQYF
>TRBD2|TRBV20-1|TRBJ2-3|few
TGCAGTGCTATTAGCGGGGTGAGCACAGATACGCAGTATTTT
CSAISGVSTDTQYF
>-|TRBV28|TRBJ1-2|few
TGTGCCAGCAGTTTACCCACGAAGACAGGTATCAACTATGGCTACACCTTC
CASSLPTKTGINYGYTF
>-|TRBV29-1|TRBJ2-7|few
TGCAGCGTCACTCCGACCGACTACGAGCAGTACTTC
CSVTPTDYEQYF
>TRBD2|TRBV11-2|TRBJ2-3|many
TGTGCCAGCAGCCTGGGGACTAACACAGATACGCAGTATTTT
CASSLGTNTDTQYF
>-|TRBV12-5|TRBJ1-6|few
TGTGCTAGTGCCCTCTCCCCGCCGGGCGATTCACCCCTCCACTTT
CASALSPPGDSPLHF
>-|TRBV12-3/TRBV12-4|TRBJ2-1|many
TGTGCCAGCAGCTCAAGGGTGCGGGGTCCCTCCTACAATGAGCAGTTCTTC
CASSSRVRGPSYNEQFF
>-|TRBV5-8|TRBJ1-5|-
TGTGCCAGCAGCTTGGATCACGGGGGCCGGCAGCCCCAGCATTTT
CASSLDHGGRQPQHF
>-|TRBV25-1|TRBJ1-6|-
TGTGCCAGCAGGCAGGCTAATTCACCCCTCCACTTT
CASRQANSPLHF
>-|TRBV28|TRBJ2-3|-
TGTGCCAGCAGCCTACAGGGTCCTAGCACAGATACGCACTATTTT
CASSLQGPSTDTHYF
>-|TRBV11-2|TRBJ1-6|many
TGTGCCAGCAGCCAAACCCCGGGCGGACAGAAGAATTCACCCCTCCACTTT
CASSQTPGGQKNSPLHF
>-|TRBV4-3|TRBJ1-6|many
TGCGCCAGCCGGCAGGCCGCGGGATATAATTCACCCCTCCACTTT
CASRQAAGYNSPLHF
>-|TRBV11-2|TRBJ1-2|-
TGTGCCAGCAGCTTAGCAGGACGTGGCTATGGCTACACCTTC
CASSLAGRGYGYTF
>-|TRBV29-1|TRBJ2-6|few
TGCAGCGTTGATGACTCTGGGGCCAACGTCCTGACTTTC
CSVDDSGANVLTF
>-|TRBV20-1|TRBJ2-3|few
TGCAGTGCTAGAGTTGGCCAGTGGGGAGATACGCAGTATTTT
CSARVGQWGDTQYF
>-|TRBV11-2|TRBJ2-3|few
TGTGCCAGCAGCCCGACCTCTAGCACAGATACGCAGTATTTT
CASSPTSSTDTQYF
>-|TRBV11-2|TRBJ2-7|-
TGTGCCAGCAGCTGGGCGACAGTTTACGAGCAGTACTTC
CASSWATVYEQYF
>-|TRBV29-1|TRBJ2-6|many
TGCAGCGTTGTCCCAGGGGCTGGGGCCAACGTCCTGACTTTC
CSVVPGAGANVLTF
>-|TRBV28|TRBJ2-7|-
TGTGCCAGCAGGGGCAGGGGTGGGCCCCCGCGGCAGTACTTC
CASRGRGGPPRQYF
>-|TRBV20-1|TRBJ1-1|few
TGCAGTGCTAGCCCCACTGCTACCACTGAAGCTTTCTTT
CSASPTATTEAFF
>-|TRBV7-6|TRBJ2-3|few
TGTGCCAGCAGCTCTGGACGAAGGACCTATACGCAGTATTTT
CASSSGRRTYTQYF
>-|TRBV4-2|TRBJ1-2|-
TGTGCCAGCAGCCCCCAATTACAGAGTGGCTACACCTTC
CASSPQLQSGYTF
>-|TRBV5-1|TRBJ2-3|few
TGCGCCAGCAGAACGGGGCGGGACACCAGCACAGATACGCAGTATTTT
CASRTGRDTSTDTQYF